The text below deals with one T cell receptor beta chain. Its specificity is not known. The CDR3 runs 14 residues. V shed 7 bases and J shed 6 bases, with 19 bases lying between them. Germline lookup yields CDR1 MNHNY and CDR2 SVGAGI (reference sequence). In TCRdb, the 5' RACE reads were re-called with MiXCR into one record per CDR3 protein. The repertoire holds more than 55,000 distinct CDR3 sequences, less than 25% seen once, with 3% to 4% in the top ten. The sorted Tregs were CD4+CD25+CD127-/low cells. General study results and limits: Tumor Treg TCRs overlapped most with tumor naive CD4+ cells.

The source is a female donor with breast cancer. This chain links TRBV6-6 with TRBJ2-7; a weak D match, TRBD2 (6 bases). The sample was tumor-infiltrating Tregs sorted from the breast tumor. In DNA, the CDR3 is TGTGCCAGCACACTCCGCCGGGAGAGTGGCGAGCAGTACTTC. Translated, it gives CASTLRRESGEQYF.